Listed below are T cell receptor beta chains from one sample, sequenced in a study of cytomegalovirus exposure and HLA in healthy donors. The method was immunoSEQ multiplex PCR; TCRdb's version includes in-frame clones alone and lacks a portion of them. The sample has 200,000 to 300,000 clones, approximately 85% seen once. The sequencing input was PBMCs. Every receptor here comes from a middle-aged woman in good health and CMV-seropositive. The CDR3 runs from the conserved cysteine through the conserved F or W. The D gene is left open where the match is weak. Clone size appears in some rows only: once, few, many, or a class for an expanded clone.

v_call	j_call	cdr3_length	clone_size	d_call	cdr3_aa	cdr3_nt
TRBV2	TRBJ1-1	13	-	-	CASSHPGNTEAFF	TGTGCCAGCAGTCATCCAGGGAACACTGAAGCTTTCTTT
TRBV30	TRBJ1-1	14	-	-	CAWSPMGGFTEAFF	TGTGCCTGGAGTCCTATGGGAGGGTTCACTGAAGCTTTCTTT
TRBV9	TRBJ2-1	13	-	-	CASSVVGGGGQFF	TGTGCCAGCAGCGTAGTAGGAGGGGGGGGGCAGTTCTTC
TRBV10-3	TRBJ2-1	13	-	-	CAISEARGNEQFF	TGTGCCATCAGTGAGGCCAGAGGGAATGAGCAGTTCTTC
TRBV19	TRBJ1-1	12	-	TRBD1	CASRDRDTEAFF	TGTGCCAGTAGGGACAGGGACACTGAAGCTTTCTTT
TRBV6-1	TRBJ2-5	13	-	-	CASMLGAGETQYF	TGTGCCAGTATGCTGGGGGCCGGGGAGACCCAGTACTTC
TRBV7-9	TRBJ1-5	16	-	TRBD1	CASSSSGTGVVQPQHF	TGTGCCAGCAGCTCCTCCGGGACAGGGGTGGTTCAGCCCCAGCATTTT
TRBV4-3	TRBJ2-3	16	-	TRBD2	CASSQGGGVGTDTQYF	TGCGCCAGCAGCCAAGGGGGGGGAGTGGGCACAGATACGCAGTATTTT
TRBV7-9	TRBJ2-7	15	-	TRBD2	CSSSLAGNRGAEQYF	TGTTCCAGCAGCTTAGCGGGGAATCGGGGGGCCGAGCAGTACTTC
TRBV5-6	TRBJ1-1	15	-	TRBD1	CASSLGDRANTEAFF	TGTGCCAGCAGCTTGGGGGACAGGGCCAACACTGAAGCTTTCTTT
TRBV29-1	TRBJ1-1	13	-	-	CSVEKAGAGEAFF	TGCAGCGTTGAAAAGGCAGGGGCTGGTGAAGCTTTCTTT
TRBV7-2	TRBJ1-2	13	-	-	CASSLGSGYGYTF	TGTGCCAGCAGCTTAGGGTCGGGGTATGGCTACACCTTC
TRBV28	TRBJ1-4	15	-	TRBD1	CASSSPGGGGEKLFF	TGTGCCAGCAGTTCGCCGGGAGGGGGCGGGGAAAAACTGTTTTTT
TRBV7-6	TRBJ2-1	17	-	TRBD2	CASSLAVGTSGRTEQFF	TGTGCCAGCAGCTTAGCAGTAGGGACTAGCGGGAGAACTGAGCAGTTCTTC
TRBV28	TRBJ2-7	14	-	TRBD1	CASSETGGQFEQYF	TGTGCCAGCAGTGAGACAGGGGGACAGTTCGAGCAGTACTTC
TRBV7-8	TRBJ2-1	14	-	TRBD1	CASSLGQGKAEQFF	TGTGCCAGCAGCTTGGGACAGGGTAAGGCTGAGCAGTTCTTC
TRBV19	TRBJ1-4	14	once	-	CASAQQGRNEKLFF	TGTGCCAGCGCCCAACAGGGCCGTAATGAAAAACTGTTTTTT
TRBV7-2	TRBJ2-5	17	-	TRBD2	CASSLRSSGLSQETQYF	TGTGCCAGCAGCTTAAGGTCTAGCGGGCTCTCACAAGAGACCCAGTACTTC
TRBV6-6	TRBJ2-5	13	-	-	CASKRGVSETQYF	TGTGCCAGCAAGCGAGGTGTATCGGAGACCCAGTACTTC
TRBV6-5	TRBJ2-1	15	-	TRBD2	CASSYGPGRDNEQFF	TGTGCCAGCAGTTACGGGCCAGGGAGGGACAATGAGCAGTTCTTC
TRBV30	TRBJ1-5	13	once	-	CAWSLERNQPQHF	TGTGCCTGGAGCCTAGAGAGAAATCAGCCCCAGCATTTT
TRBV7-9	TRBJ1-1	13	-	-	CASSLYKETEAFF	TGTGCCAGCAGCTTGTACAAGGAGACTGAAGCTTTCTTT
TRBV19	TRBJ2-7	14	once	TRBD1	CASSISGQDYEQYF	TGTGCCAGTAGTATATCGGGACAGGACTACGAGCAGTACTTC
TRBV30	TRBJ2-7	17	-	TRBD2	CAWSSGTSGSPSYEQYF	TGTGCCTGGAGTTCCGGGACTAGCGGGAGTCCCTCCTACGAGCAGTACTTC
TRBV7-9	TRBJ1-4	14	-	-	CASSLVAGNEKLFF	TGTGCCAGCAGCTTAGTGGCAGGGAATGAAAAACTGTTTTTT
TRBV11-2	TRBJ1-3	15	-	-	CASSIPGQTGNTIYF	TGTGCCAGCAGCATTCCAGGACAGACTGGAAACACCATATATTTT
TRBV10-3	TRBJ1-2	18	-	TRBD1	CAISGPGQGALLSYGYTF	TGTGCCATCAGTGGCCCGGGACAGGGGGCGCTTCTCTCGTATGGCTACACCTTC